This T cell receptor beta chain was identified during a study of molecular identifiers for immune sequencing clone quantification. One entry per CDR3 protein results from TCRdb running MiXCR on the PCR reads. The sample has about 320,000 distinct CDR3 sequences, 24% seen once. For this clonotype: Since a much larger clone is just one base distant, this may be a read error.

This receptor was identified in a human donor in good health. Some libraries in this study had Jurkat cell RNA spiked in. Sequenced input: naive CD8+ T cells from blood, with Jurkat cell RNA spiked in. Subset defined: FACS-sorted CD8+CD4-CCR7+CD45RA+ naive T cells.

DNA of the CDR3: TGTGCCAGCAGCTCAGGGGGGGCCCGCAATGAGCAGTTCTTC. This gives the protein CASSSGGARNEQFF. The chain joins TRBV7-9 to TRBJ2-1; D is possibly TRBD1 or TRBD2 (7 bases each). There are 14 residues in the CDR3. The V and J ends lost 4 bases and 6 bases respectively, with 13 bases between them. From germline, CDR1 is SEHNR and CDR2 FQNEAQ (reference sequence).